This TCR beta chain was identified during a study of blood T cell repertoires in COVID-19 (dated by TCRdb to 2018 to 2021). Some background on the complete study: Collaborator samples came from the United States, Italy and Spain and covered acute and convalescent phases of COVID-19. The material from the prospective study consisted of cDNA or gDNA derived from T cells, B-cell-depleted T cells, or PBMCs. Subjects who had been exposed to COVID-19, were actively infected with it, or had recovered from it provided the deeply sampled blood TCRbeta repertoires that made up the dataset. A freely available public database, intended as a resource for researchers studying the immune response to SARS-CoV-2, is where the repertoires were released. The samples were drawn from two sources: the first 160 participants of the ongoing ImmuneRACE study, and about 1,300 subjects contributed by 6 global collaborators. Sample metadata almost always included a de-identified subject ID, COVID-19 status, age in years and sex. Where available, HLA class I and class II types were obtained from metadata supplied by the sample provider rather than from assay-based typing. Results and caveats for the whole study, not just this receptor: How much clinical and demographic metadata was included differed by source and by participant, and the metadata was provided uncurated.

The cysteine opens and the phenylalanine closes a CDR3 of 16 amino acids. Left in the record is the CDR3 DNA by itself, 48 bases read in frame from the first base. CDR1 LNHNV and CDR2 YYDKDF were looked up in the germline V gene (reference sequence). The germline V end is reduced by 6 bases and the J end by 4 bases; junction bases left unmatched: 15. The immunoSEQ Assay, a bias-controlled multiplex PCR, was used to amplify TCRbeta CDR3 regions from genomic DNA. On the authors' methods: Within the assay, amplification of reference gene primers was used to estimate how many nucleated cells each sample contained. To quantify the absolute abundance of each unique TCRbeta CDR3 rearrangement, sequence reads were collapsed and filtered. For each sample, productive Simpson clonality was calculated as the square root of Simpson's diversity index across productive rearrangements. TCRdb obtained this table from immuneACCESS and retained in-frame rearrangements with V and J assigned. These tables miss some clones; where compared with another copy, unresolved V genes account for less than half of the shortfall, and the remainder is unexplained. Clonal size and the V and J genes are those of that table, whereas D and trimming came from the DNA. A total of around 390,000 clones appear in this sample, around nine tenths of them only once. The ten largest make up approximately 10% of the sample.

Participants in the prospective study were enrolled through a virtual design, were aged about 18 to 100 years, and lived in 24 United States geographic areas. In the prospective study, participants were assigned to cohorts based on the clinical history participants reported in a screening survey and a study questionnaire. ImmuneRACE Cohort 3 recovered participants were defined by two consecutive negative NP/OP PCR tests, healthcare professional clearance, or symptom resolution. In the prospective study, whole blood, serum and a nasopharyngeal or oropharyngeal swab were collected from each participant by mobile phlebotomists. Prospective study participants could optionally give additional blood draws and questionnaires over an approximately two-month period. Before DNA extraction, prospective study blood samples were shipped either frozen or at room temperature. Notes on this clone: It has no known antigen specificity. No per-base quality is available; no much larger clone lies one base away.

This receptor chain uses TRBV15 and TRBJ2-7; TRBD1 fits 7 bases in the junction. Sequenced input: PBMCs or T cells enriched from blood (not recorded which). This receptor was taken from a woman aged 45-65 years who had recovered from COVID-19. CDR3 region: CATRGGVTGSLYEQYF. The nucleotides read TGTGCCACCAGAGGGGGCGTGACAGGGAGCCTTTACGAGCAGTACTTC.